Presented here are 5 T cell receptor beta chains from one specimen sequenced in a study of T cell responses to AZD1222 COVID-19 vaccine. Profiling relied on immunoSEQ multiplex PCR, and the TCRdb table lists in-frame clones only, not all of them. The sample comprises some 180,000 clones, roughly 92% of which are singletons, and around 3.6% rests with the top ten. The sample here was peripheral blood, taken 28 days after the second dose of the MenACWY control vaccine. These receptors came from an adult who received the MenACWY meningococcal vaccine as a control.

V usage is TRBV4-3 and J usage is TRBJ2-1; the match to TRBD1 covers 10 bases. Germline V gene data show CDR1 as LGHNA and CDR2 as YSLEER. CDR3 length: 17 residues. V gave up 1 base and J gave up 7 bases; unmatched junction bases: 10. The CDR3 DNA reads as TGCGCCAGCAGCCAAGCCGGCCGGGACAGGGGCGGGAATGAGCAGTTCTTC. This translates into CASSQAGRDRGGNEQFF.

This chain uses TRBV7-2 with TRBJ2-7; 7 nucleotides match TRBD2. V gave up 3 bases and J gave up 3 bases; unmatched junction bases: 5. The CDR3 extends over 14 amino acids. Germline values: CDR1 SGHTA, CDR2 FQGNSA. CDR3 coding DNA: TGTGCCAGCAGCTTGGGGGAGGGCCGCTACGAGCAGTACTTC. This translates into CASSLGEGRYEQYF.

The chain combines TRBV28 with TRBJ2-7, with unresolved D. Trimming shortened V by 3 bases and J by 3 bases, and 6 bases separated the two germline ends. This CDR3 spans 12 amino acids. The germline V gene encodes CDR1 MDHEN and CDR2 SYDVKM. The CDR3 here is CASSFHRYEQYF. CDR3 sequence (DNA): TGTGCCAGCAGTTTTCACCGCTACGAGCAGTACTTC.

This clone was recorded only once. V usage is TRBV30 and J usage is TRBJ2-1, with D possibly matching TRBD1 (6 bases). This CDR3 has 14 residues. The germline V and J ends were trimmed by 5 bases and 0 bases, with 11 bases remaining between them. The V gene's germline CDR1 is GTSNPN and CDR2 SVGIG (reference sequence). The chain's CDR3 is CAWGGPSSYNEQFF. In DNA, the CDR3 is TGTGCCTGGGGGGGCCCCAGCTCCTACAATGAGCAGTTCTTC.

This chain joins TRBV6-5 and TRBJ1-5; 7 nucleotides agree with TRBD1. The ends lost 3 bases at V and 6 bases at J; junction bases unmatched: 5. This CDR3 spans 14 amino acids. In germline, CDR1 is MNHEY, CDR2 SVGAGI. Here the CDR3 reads CASSYDREVQPQHF. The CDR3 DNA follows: TGTGCCAGCAGTTATGACAGGGAGGTTCAGCCCCAGCATTTT.